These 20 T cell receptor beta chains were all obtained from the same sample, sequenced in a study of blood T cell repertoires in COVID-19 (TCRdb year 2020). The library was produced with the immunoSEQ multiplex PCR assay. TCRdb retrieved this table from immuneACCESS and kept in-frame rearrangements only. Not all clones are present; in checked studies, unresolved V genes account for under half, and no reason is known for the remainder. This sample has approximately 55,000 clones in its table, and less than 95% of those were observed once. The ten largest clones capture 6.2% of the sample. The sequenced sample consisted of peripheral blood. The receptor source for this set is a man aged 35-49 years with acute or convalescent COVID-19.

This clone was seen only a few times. The CDR3 DNA reads as TGCAGCGGGGGGACGGGTCGAATGTCTGAAGCTTTCTTT. This codes for CSGGTGRMSEAFF. The chain uses TRBV29-1 and TRBJ1-1; perhaps TRBD1 as D (5 bases). The CDR3 sequence is 13 residues long. Germline loops: CDR1 SQVTM, CDR2 ANQGSEA. V lost 7 bases to trimming and J lost 6 bases, with 18 bases between them.

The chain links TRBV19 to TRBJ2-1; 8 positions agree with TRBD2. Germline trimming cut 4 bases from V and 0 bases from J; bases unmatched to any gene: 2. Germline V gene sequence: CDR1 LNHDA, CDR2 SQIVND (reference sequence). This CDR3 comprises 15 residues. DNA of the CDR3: TGTGCCAGTAGTACCGGGACTAGCTCCTACAATGAGCAGTTCTTC. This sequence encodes CASSTGTSSYNEQFF. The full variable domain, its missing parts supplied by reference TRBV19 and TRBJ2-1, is DGGITQSPKYLFRKEGQNVTLSCEQNLNHDAMYWYRQDPGQGLRLIYYSQIVNDFQKGDIAEGYSVSREKKESFPLTVTSAQKNPTAFYLCASSTGTSSYNEQFFGPGTRLTVL.

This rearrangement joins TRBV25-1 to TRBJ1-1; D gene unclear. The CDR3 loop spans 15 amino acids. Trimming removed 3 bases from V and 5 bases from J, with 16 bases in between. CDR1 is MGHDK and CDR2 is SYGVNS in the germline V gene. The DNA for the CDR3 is TGTGCCAGCAGTGATTCGAGAGGCCCCTTGACTGAAGCTTTCTTT. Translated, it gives CASSDSRGPLTEAFF.

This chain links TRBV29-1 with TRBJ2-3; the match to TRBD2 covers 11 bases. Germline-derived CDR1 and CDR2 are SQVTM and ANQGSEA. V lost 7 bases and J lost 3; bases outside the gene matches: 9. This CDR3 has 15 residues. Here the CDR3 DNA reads TGCAGCGCCCCTGAACTAGCGGGAGAAACAGATACGCAGTATTTT. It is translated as CSAPELAGETDTQYF.

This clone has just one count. The CDR3 DNA reads as TGTGCCAGCAGTTACTCGACGGGATCCAGCATCTATGGCTACACCTTC. Translating it yields CASSYSTGSSIYGYTF. The chain has TRBV6-5 and TRBJ1-2; D remains ambiguous. The CDR3 sequence is 16 residues long. Germline loops: CDR1 MNHEY, CDR2 SVGAGI. V was clipped by 0 bases and J by 4 bases, with 15 bases between them.

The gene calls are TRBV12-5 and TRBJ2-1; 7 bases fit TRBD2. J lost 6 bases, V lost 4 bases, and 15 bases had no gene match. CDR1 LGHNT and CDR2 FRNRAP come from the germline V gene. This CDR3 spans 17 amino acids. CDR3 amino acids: CASGSPLGGSRPNEQFF. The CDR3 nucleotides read TGTGCTAGTGGTTCCCCATTGGGCGGGAGTAGACCCAATGAGCAGTTCTTC. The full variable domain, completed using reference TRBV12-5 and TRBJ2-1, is DARVTQTPRHKVTEMGQEVTMRCQPILGHNTVFWYRQTMMQGLELLAYFRNRAPLDDSGMPKDRFSAEMPDATLATLKIQPSEPRDSAVYFCASGSPLGGSRPNEQFFGPGTRLTVL.

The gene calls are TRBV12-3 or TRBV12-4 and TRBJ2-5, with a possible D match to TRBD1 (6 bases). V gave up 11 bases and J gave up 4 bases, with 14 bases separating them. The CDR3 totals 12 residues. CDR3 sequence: CACQGFAETQYF. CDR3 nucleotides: TGTGCCTGCCAGGGGTTCGCAGAGACCCAGTACTTC.

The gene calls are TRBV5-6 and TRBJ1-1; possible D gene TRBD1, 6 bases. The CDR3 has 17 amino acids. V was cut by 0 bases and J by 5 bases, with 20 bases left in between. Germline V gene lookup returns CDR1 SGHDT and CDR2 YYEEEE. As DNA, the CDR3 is TGTGCCAGCAGCTTGGCCACGGGGGGCGGGAGTGAGACTGAAGCTTTCTTT. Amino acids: CASSLATGGGSETEAFF.

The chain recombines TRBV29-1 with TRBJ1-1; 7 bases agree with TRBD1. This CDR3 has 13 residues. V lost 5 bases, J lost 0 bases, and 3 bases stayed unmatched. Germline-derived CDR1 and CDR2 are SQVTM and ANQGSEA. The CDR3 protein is CSVQGGMNTEAFF. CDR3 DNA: TGCAGCGTTCAGGGGGGCATGAACACTGAAGCTTTCTTT.

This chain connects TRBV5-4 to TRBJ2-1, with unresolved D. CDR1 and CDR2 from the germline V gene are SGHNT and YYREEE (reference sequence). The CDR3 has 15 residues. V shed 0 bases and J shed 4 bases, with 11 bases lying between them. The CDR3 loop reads CASSLERRMYNEQFF. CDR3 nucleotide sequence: TGTGCCAGCAGCTTGGAACGGCGGATGTACAATGAGCAGTTCTTC. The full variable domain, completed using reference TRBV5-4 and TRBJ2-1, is ETGVTQSPTHLIKTRGQQVTLRCSSQSGHNTVSWYQQALGQGPQFIFQYYREEENGRGNFPPRFSGLQFPNYSSELNVNALELDDSALYLCASSLERRMYNEQFFGPGTRLTVL.

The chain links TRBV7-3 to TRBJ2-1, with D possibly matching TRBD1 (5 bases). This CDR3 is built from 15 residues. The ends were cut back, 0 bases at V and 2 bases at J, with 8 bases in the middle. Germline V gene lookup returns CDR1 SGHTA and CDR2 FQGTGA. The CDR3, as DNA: TGTGCCAGCAGCTTAACCAGGGTACCCTACAATGAGCAGTTCTTC. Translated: CASSLTRVPYNEQFF.

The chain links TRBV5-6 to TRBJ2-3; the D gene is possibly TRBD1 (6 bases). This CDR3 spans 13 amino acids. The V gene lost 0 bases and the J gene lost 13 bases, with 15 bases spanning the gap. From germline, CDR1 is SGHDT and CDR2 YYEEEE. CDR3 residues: CASSLAGHPAEYF. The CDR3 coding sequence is TGTGCCAGCAGCTTGGCGGGACACCCGGCGGAGTATTTT.

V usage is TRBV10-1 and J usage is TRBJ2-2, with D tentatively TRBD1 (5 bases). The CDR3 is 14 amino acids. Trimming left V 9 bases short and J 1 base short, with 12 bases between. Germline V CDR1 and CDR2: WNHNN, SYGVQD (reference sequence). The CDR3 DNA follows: TGCGCCAGTATGGGGCAGGAGAACACCGGGGAGCTGTTTTTT. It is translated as CASMGQENTGELFF.

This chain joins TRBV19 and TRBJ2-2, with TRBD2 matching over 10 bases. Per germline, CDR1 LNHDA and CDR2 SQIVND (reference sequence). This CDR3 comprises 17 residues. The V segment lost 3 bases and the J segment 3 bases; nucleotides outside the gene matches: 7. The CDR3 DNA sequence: TGTGCCAGTAGTATGGGCCTAGCGGGAGAGGACACCGGGGAGCTGTTTTTT. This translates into CASSMGLAGEDTGELFF.

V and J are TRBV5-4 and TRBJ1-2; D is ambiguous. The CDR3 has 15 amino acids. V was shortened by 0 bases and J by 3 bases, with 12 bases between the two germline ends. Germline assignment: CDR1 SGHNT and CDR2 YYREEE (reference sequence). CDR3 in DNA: TGTGCCAGCAGCTTGGGGTCAGTCGAACACTATGGCTACACCTTC. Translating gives CASSLGSVEHYGYTF.

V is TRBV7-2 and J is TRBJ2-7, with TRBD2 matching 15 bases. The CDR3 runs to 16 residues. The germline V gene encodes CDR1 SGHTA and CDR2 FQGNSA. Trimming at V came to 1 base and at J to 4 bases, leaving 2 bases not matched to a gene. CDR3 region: CASSLGGTSGRYEQYF. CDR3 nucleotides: TGTGCCAGCAGCTTAGGTGGGACTAGCGGGAGGTACGAGCAGTACTTC.

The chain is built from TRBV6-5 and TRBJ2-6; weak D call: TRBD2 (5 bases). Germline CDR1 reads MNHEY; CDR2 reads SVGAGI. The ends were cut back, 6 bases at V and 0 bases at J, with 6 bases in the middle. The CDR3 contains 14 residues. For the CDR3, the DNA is TGTGCCAGCAGGGCGGGCTCTGGGGCCAACGTCCTGACTTTC. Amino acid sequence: CASRAGSGANVLTF.

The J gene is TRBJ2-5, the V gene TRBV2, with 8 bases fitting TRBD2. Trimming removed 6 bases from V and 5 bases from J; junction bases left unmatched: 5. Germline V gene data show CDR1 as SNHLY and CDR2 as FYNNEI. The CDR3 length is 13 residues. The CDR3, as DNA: TGTGCCAGCAGGGCGGGAGGCCGGGAGACCCAGTACTTC. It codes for CASRAGGRETQYF.

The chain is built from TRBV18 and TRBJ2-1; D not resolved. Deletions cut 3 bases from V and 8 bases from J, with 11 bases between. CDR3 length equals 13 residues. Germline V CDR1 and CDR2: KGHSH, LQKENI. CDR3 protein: CASSPPGIDEQFF. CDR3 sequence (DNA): TGTGCCAGCTCACCGCCCGGTATCGATGAGCAGTTCTTC.

The CDR3 nucleotides read TGTGCCAGCACCTTTCACTTAACAGGGGGCTGGTCTAAACTTCAGCCCCAGCATTTT. It yields the protein CASTFHLTGGWSKLQPQHF. The chain employs TRBV7-8 and TRBJ1-5, with 9 bases matching TRBD1. Germline V gene data show CDR1 as SGHVS and CDR2 as FQNEAQ. This CDR3 is 19 amino acids long. The V and J ends lost 7 bases and 6 bases, in that order; junction bases with no gene match: 22.